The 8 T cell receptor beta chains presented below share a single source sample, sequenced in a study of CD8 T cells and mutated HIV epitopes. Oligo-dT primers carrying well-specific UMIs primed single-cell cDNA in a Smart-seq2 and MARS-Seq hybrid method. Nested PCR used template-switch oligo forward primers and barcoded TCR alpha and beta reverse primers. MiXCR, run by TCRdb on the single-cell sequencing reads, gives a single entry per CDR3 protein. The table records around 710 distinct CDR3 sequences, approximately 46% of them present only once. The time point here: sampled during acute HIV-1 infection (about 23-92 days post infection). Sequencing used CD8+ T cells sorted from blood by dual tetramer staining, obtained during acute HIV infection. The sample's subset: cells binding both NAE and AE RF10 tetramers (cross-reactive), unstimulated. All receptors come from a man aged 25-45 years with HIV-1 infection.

The CDR3 nucleotides read TGCGCCAGCAGCCAATCCCCGGGCAGGTCAAGCTCCTACGAGCAGTACTTC. This translates into CASSQSPGRSSSYEQYF. The chain uses TRBV4-1 and TRBJ2-7, with D unresolved. Germline loops: CDR1 MGHRA, CDR2 YSYEKL. This CDR3 spans 17 amino acids. Between the trimmed V and J ends, which lost 2 bases and 0 bases, there was a span of 17 bases.

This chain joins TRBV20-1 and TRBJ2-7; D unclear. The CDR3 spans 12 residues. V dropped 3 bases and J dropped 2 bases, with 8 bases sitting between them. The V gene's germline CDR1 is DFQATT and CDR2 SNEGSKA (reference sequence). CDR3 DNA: TGCAGTGCTAGCGGCCATACCTACGAGCAGTACTTC. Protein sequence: CSASGHTYEQYF.

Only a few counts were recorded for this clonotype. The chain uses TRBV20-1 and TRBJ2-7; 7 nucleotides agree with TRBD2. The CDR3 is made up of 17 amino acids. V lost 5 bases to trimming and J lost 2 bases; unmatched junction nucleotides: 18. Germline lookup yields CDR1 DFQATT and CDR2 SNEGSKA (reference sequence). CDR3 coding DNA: TGCAGTGCTCTCCTTCCCCTGGGTAGCGGGCATACCTACGAGCAGTACTTC. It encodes CSALLPLGSGHTYEQYF.

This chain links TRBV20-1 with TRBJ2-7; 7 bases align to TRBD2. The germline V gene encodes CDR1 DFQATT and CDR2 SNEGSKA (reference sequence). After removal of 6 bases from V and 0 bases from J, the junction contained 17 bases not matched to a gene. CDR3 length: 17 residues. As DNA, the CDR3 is TGCAGTGCCCCCGGAAGCGGGGAATACTTTAGCTCCTACGAGCAGTACTTC. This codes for CSAPGSGEYFSSYEQYF.

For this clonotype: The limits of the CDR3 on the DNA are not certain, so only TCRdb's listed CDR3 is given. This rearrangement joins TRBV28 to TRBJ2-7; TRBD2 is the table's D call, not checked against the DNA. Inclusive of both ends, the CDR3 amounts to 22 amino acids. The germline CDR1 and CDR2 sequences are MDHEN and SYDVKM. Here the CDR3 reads CASSFYICSAAPKGGTVYEQYF.

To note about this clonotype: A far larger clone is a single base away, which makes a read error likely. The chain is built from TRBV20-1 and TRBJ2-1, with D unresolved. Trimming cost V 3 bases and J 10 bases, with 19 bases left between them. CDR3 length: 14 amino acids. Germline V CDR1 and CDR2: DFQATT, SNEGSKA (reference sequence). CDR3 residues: CSASGRGVSYEQFF. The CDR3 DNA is TGCAGTGCTAGTGGGCGTGGGGTGAGCTACGAGCAGTTCTTC.

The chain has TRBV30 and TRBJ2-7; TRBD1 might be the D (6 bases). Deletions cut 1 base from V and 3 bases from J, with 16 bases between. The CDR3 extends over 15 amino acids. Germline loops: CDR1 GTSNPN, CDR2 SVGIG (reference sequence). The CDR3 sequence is CAWSERTGIIYEQYF. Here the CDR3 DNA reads TGTGCCTGGAGTGAAAGAACAGGGATCATCTACGAGCAGTACTTC.

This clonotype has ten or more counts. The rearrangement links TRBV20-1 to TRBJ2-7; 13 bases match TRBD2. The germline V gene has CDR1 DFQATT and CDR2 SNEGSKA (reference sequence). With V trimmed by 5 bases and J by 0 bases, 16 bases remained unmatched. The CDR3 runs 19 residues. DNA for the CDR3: TGCAGTGCTCTCCTTCCCCTGGGACTAGCGGGGATGAGCTCCTACGAGCAGTACTTC. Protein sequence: CSALLPLGLAGMSSYEQYF.